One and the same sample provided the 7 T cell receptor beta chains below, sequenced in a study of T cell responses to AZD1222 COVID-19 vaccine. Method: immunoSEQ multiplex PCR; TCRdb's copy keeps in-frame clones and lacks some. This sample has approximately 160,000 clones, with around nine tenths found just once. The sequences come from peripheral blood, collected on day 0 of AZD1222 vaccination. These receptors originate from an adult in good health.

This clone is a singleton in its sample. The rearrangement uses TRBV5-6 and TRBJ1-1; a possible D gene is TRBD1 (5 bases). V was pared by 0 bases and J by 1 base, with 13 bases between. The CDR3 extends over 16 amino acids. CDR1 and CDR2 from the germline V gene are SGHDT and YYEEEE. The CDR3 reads CASSLVEAGWNTEAFF. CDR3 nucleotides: TGTGCCAGCAGCTTGGTAGAAGCAGGGTGGAACACTGAAGCTTTCTTT. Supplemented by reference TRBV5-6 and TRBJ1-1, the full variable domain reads DAGVTQSPTHLIKTRGQQVTLRCSPKSGHDTVSWYQQALGQGPQFIFQYYEEEERQRGNFPDRFSGHQFPNYSSELNVNALLLGDSALYLCASSLVEAGWNTEAFFGQGTRLTVV.

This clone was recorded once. For the CDR3, the DNA is TGCGCCAGCACCTCAGGAGGGCGCGATGGCTACACCTTC. This translates into CASTSGGRDGYTF. The rearrangement joins TRBV4-1 to TRBJ1-2; D is unresolved. V gave up 7 bases and J gave up 6 bases, with 15 bases separating them. This CDR3 contains 13 residues. The germline gives CDR1 MGHRA, CDR2 YSYEKL.

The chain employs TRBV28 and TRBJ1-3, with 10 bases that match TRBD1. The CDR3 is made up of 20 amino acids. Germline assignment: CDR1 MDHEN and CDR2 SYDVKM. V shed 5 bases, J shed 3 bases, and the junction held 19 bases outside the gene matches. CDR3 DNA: TGTGCCAGCAGTCCCCCCTCTAATCCGGGACAGGGGTACCGTGGAAACACCATATATTTT. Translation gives CASSPPSNPGQGYRGNTIYF.

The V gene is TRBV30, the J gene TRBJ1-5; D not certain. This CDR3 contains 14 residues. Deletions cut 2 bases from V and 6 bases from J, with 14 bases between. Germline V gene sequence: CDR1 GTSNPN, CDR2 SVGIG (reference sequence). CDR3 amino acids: CAWSFIAASQPQHF. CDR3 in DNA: TGTGCCTGGAGTTTTATTGCCGCTAGTCAGCCCCAGCATTTT.

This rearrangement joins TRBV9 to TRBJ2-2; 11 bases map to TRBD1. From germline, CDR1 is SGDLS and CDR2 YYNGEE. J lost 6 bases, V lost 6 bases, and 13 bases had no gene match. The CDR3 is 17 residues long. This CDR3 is CASTPSEDRGLAGELFF. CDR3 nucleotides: TGTGCCAGCACCCCATCGGAGGACAGGGGGCTAGCCGGGGAGCTGTTTTTT.

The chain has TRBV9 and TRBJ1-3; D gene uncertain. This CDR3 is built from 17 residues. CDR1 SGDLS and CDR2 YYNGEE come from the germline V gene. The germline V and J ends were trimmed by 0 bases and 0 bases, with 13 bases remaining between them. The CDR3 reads CASSVEPFTRSGNTIYF. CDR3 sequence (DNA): TGTGCCAGCAGCGTAGAGCCCTTCACCCGCTCTGGAAACACCATATATTTT.

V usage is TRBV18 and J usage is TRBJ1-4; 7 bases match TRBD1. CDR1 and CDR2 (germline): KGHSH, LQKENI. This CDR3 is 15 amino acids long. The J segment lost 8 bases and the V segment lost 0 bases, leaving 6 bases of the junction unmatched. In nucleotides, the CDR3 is TGTGCCAGCTCACCACCGTCGGGACAGCTGGAAAAACTGTTTTTT. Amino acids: CASSPPSGQLEKLFF.